This T cell receptor beta chain is drawn from a study of cytomegalovirus exposure and HLA in healthy donors. On the study more broadly: The Caucasian-associated ancestry cluster contained about four fifths of the approximately 400 genotyped donors. Study-wide findings and caveats: When analyzed later, a missense DCLRE1C variant was found to be linked to TCR beta V- and J-gene trimming. Later work showed greater clonal expansion in HLA-associated TCR beta chains than in equally common others.

Amplification used 60 Vbeta primers and 13 Jbeta primers. Authors' analysis steps: As a later analysis found, there were approximately 80 million unique TCR beta chains, of which roughly 11 million were shared. The protocol was immunoSEQ multiplex PCR, while the TCRdb copy is restricted to in-frame clones and leaves out a portion. Clonal size and the V and J genes are those of that table, whereas D and trimming came from the DNA. The data show approximately 200,000 clones, with 70% to 80% seen just once and around 1.4% held by the top ten. A single count supports this clone. The antigen remains undetermined. This CDR3 has 16 amino acids. The junction had 10 bases not matched to a gene; V was cut back by 4 bases and J by 8 bases. Germline values: CDR1 SGHDT, CDR2 YYEEEE.

This clonotype was sampled from a girl aged 10-17 years in good health and CMV-seropositive. The sample consisted of PBMCs. The chain combines TRBV5-6 with TRBJ1-6; 9 bases are shared with TRBD1. The CDR3: CASSQRQGDFDSPLHF. The CDR3 DNA follows: TGTGCCAGCAGCCAACGACAGGGGGACTTTGATTCACCCCTCCACTTT.